The 7 T cell receptor beta chains below all came from one sample that was sequenced in a study of blood T cell repertoires in COVID-19. Data came from immunoSEQ multiplex PCR; TCRdb stores just in-frame clones and leaves some out. The sample lists 200,000 to 250,000 clones, around 83% occurring once. Source material: peripheral blood. The receptors were gathered from a man between 45 and 60 years old with active or convalescent COVID-19.

The J gene is TRBJ1-2, the V gene TRBV4-1; no definite D call. The CDR3 runs 14 residues. Trimming cost V 0 bases and J 2 bases, with 7 bases left between them. Looked up from germline, CDR1 is MGHRA and CDR2 is YSYEKL. CDR3 bases: TGCGCCAGCAGCCAAGATCCCTTGAACTATGGCTACACCTTC. Its translation is CASSQDPLNYGYTF.

The gene calls are TRBV28 and TRBJ2-1; D is uncertain. The V end was cut by 2 bases, the J end by 3 bases, with 8 bases between. The germline V gene has CDR1 MDHEN and CDR2 SYDVKM. This CDR3 contains 14 residues. CDR3 sequence reads: CASSLTSSYNEQFF. DNA of the CDR3: TGTGCCAGCAGTTTAACGAGTAGCTACAATGAGCAGTTCTTC.

This clone was found once. The chain employs TRBV7-8 and TRBJ1-6; weak D call: TRBD1 (6 bases). The ends were cut back, 4 bases at V and 0 bases at J, with 13 bases in the middle. This CDR3 spans 17 amino acids. Germline V gives CDR1 SGHVS, CDR2 FQNEAQ. The CDR3 DNA reads as TGTGCCAGCAGCTCATACAGGGCTAGCTCCTATAATTCACCCCTCCACTTT. Protein product: CASSSYRASSYNSPLHF.

This chain connects TRBV19 to TRBJ1-5; 7 bases match TRBD1. This CDR3 is 18 amino acids long. V was clipped by 4 bases and J by 0 bases; unmatched bases: 12. The germline CDR1 and CDR2 sequences are LNHDA and SQIVND (reference sequence). Written as DNA, the CDR3 is TGTGCCAGTAGTAACGACAGGGATCTTTCCTTTAGCAATCAGCCCCAGCATTTT. Amino acids: CASSNDRDLSFSNQPQHF.

V usage is TRBV5-5 and J usage is TRBJ2-7, with D perhaps matching TRBD1 (6 bases). Trimming left V 4 bases short and J 3 bases short, with 14 bases between. CDR3 length: 14 amino acids. Germline CDR1 reads SGHKS; CDR2 reads YYEKEE (reference sequence). CDR3 nucleotides: TGTGCCAGCAGCCCAATGGGGGCTAGCTACGAGCAGTACTTC. It is translated as CASSPMGASYEQYF.

The chain couples TRBV18 to TRBJ2-5; 11 bases match TRBD2. This CDR3 spans 16 amino acids. Unmatched junction bases numbered 9, after V lost 0 bases and J lost 9 bases. CDR1 is KGHSH and CDR2 is LQKENI in the germline V gene. The CDR3 loop reads CASSPPSGGAGGAQYF. In nucleotides, the CDR3 is TGTGCCAGCTCACCACCTAGCGGGGGGGCCGGTGGGGCCCAGTACTTC. The full variable domain, rest sourced from reference TRBV18 and TRBJ2-5, is NAGVMQNPRHLVRRRGQEARLRCSPMKGHSHVYWYRQLPEEGLKFMVYLQKENIIDESGMPKERFSAEFPKEGPSILRIQQVVRGDSAAYFCASSPPSGGAGGAQYFGPGTRLLVL.

This clone was picked up one time. The rearrangement links TRBV5-5 to TRBJ1-3; TRBD1 matches 7 bases. The CDR3 extends over 14 amino acids. In germline, CDR1 is SGHKS, CDR2 YYEKEE (reference sequence). V was clipped by 7 bases and J by 8 bases; unmatched bases: 12. CDR3 sequence: CASGLGQLEDTIYF. CDR3 coding DNA: TGTGCCAGCGGATTGGGACAGCTAGAGGACACCATATATTTT. The full variable domain, completed using reference TRBV5-5 and TRBJ1-3, is DAGVTQSPTHLIKTRGQQVTLRCSPISGHKSVSWYQQVLGQGPQFIFQYYEKEERGRGNFPDRFSARQFPNYSSELNVNALLLGDSALYLCASGLGQLEDTIYFGEGSWLTVV.